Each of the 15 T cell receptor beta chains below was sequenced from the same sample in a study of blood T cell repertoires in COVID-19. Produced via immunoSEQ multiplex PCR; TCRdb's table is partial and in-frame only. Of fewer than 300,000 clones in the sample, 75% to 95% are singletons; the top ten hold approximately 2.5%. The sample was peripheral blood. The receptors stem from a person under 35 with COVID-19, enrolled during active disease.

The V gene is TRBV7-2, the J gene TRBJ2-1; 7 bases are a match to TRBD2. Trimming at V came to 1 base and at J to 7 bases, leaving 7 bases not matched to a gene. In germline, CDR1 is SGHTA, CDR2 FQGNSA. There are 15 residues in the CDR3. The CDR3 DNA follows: TGTGCCAGCAGCTTAGAAAGACTAGCCCATAATGAGCAGTTCTTC. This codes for CASSLERLAHNEQFF.

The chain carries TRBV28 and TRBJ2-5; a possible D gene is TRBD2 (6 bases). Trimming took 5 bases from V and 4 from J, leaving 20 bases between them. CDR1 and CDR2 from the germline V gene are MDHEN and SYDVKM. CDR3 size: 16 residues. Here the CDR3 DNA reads TGTGCCAGCAGTAGCCTAGAACTAGGGCGGGGAGAGACCCAGTACTTC. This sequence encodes CASSSLELGRGETQYF.

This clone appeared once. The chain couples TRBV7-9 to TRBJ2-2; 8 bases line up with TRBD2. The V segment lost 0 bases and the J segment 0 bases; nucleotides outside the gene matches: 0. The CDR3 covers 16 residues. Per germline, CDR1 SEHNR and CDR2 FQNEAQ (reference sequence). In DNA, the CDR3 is TGTGCCAGCAGCTTAGCGGGACTAGCGAACACCGGGGAGCTGTTTTTT. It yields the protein CASSLAGLANTGELFF.

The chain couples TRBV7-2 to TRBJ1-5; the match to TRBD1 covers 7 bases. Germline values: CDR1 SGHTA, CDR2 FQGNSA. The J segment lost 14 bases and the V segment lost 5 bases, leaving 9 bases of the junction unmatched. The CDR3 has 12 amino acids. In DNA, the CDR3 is TGTGCCAGCAGCCCAGGGGGAACGATCGAGCATTTT. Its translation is CASSPGGTIEHF.

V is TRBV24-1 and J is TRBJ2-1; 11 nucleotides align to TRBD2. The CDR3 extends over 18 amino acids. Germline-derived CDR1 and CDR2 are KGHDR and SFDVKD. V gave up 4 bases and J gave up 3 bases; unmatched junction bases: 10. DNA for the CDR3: TGTGCCACCAGTGACCATGGTAGCGGGAGGGCCGTCTACAATGAGCAGTTCTTC. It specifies CATSDHGSGRAVYNEQFF.

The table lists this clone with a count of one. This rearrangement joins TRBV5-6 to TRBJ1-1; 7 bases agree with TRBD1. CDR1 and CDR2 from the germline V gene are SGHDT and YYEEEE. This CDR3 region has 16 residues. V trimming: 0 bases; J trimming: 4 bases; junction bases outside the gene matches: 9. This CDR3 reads CASSLVITGVGTEAFF. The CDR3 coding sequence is TGTGCCAGCAGCTTGGTTATTACAGGGGTGGGCACTGAAGCTTTCTTT. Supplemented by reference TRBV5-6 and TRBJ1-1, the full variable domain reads DAGVTQSPTHLIKTRGQQVTLRCSPKSGHDTVSWYQQALGQGPQFIFQYYEEEERQRGNFPDRFSGHQFPNYSSELNVNALLLGDSALYLCASSLVITGVGTEAFFGQGTRLTVV.

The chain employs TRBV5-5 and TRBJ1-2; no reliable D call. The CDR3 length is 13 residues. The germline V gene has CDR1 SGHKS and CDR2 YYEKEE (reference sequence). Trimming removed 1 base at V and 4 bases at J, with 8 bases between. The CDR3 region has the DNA TGTGCCAGCAGCTTGAGTACGGTCTATGGCTACACCTTC. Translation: CASSLSTVYGYTF. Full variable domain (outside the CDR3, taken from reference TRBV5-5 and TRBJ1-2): DAGVTQSPTHLIKTRGQQVTLRCSPISGHKSVSWYQQVLGQGPQFIFQYYEKEERGRGNFPDRFSARQFPNYSSELNVNALLLGDSALYLCASSLSTVYGYTFGSGTRLTVV.

The CDR3: CASSPQVTGELFF. CDR3 in DNA: TGTGCCAGCAGCCCTCAGGTCACCGGGGAGCTGTTTTTT. This sequence joins TRBV5-4 and TRBJ2-2; no clear D gene. With 4 bases removed from V and 4 bases from J, the gap between germline ends came to 8 bases. Per the germline V gene, CDR1 is SGHNT and CDR2 is YYREEE (reference sequence). This CDR3 is built from 13 residues.

The CDR3 DNA follows: TGTGCCAGCAGTTCAGACCAGACTAGCGTAGAGACCCAGTACTTC. Translated: CASSSDQTSVETQYF. The chain carries TRBV27 and TRBJ2-5; TRBD2 matches 8 bases. Germline loops: CDR1 MNHEY, CDR2 SMNVEV (reference sequence). J was trimmed by 4 bases and V by 4 bases; bases with no gene match: 8. This CDR3 contains 15 residues.

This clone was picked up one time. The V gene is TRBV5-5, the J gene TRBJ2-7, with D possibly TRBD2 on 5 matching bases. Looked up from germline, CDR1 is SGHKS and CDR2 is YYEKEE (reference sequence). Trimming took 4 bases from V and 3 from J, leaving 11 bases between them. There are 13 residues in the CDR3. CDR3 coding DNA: TGTGCCAGCAGCCGAGGGAAGGTCTACGAGCAGTACTTC. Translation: CASSRGKVYEQYF.

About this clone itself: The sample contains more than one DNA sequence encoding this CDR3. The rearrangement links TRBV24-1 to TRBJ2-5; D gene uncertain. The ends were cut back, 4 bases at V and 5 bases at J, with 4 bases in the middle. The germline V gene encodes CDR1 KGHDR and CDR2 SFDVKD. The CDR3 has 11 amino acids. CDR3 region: CATSEAETQYF. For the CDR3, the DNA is TGTGCCACCAGTGAAGCCGAGACCCAGTACTTC.

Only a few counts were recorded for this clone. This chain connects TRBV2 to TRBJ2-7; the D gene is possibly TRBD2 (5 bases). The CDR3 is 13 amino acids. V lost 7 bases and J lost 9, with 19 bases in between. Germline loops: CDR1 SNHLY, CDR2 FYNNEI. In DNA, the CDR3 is TGTGCCAGCACGGCGGGCAGGTCGACGTGGCAGTACTTC. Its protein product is CASTAGRSTWQYF.

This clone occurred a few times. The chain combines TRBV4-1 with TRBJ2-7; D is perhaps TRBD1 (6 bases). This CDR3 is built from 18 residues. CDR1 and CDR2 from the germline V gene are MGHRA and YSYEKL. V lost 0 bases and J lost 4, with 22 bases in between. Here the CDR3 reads CASSQEFKAGVVHYEQYF. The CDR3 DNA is TGCGCCAGCAGCCAAGAGTTCAAGGCAGGGGTGGTGCATTACGAGCAGTACTTC.

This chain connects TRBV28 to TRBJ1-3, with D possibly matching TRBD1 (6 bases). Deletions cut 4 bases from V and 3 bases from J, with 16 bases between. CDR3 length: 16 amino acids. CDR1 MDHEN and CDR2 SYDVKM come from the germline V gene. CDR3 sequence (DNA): TGTGCCAGCAGTTATGGGGTGACAGGTAGTGGAAACACCATATATTTT. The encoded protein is CASSYGVTGSGNTIYF.

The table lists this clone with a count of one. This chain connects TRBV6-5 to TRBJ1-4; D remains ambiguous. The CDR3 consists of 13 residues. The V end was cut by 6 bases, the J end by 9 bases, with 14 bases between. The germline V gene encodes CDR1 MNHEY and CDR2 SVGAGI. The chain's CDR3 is CASRRANNQKLFF. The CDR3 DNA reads TGTGCCAGCAGGAGAGCGAACAACCAAAAACTGTTTTTT.